This TCR beta chain was identified in a study of OX40 agonist ivuxolimab in advanced cancers. Overall study: Three patients had partial responses: one hepatocellular carcinoma, two cutaneous melanoma.

General study results and limits: With doses of 0.1 to 3.0 mg/kg, CD4+ and CD8+ blood T cells had undergone clonal expansion by week 6. The study found among the lowest clonal expansion in partial responders at 0.1-3.0 mg/kg. Mean expanded clone counts were higher in CD8+ than CD4+ T cells.

Germline V lookup: CDR1 MDHEN, CDR2 SYDVKM. CDR3 length equals 16 residues. The V segment lost 6 bases and the J segment 1 base; nucleotides outside the gene matches: 10. Of note for this clone: The antigen is not known.

This table comes from immunoSEQ multiplex PCR, and its TCRdb copy is limited to in-frame clones, with some not included. The sample holds 40,000 to 55,000 clones; 65% to 90% are singletons and the top ten take about 2%. The source of this sequence is an adult with an advanced solid tumor such as melanoma, head and neck, liver or kidney cancer. Source: CD4+ or CD8+ T cells sorted from blood, taken in a trial of the OX40 agonist ivuxolimab. The gene calls are TRBV28 and TRBJ1-1; 8 nucleotides align to TRBD1. The chain's CDR3 is CASRDRLGQGNTEAFF. The CDR3 bases are TGTGCCAGCAGAGACCGGTTAGGACAGGGGAACACTGAAGCTTTCTTT. Full variable domain (rest looked up from reference TRBV28 and TRBJ1-1): DVKVTQSSRYLVKRTGEKVFLECVQDMDHENMFWYRQDPGLGLRLIYFSYDVKMKEKGDIPEGYSVSREKKERFSLILESASTNQTSMYLCASRDRLGQGNTEAFFGQGTRLTVV.